A single sample gave rise to the 24 T cell receptor beta chains below, sequenced in a study of tumor-infiltrating lymphocytes in primary liver carcinoma. From 500 ng of total RNA, TCR beta-specific cDNA was reverse-transcribed using a constant-region primer. Three rounds of nested multiplex PCR with slightly modified ARM-PCR produced TCR beta libraries. The first two PCR rounds used TRBV1-TRBV30 primers with a Cbeta primer, approximately 9 cycles each. TCRdb ran MiXCR on the multiplex PCR reads and lists one entry per CDR3 protein. The profile shows over 75,000 distinct CDR3 sequences, around 68% of them singletons. DNA and RNA were both co-extracted from around 20-30 mg of bulk tissue that had not been sorted. Sequenced: tumor-adjacent normal liver tissue. The origin of the receptors is a man in his forties with primary liver carcinoma and hepatitis B virus infection.

This sequence joins TRBV7-2 and TRBJ2-1; no reliable D call. Germline assignment: CDR1 SGHTA and CDR2 FQGNSA. V lost 5 bases, J lost 0 bases, and 8 bases lay in between. The CDR3 contains 14 residues. DNA of the CDR3: TGTGCCAGCAGCCCTTGGAGCTCCTACAATGAGCAGTTCTTC. It is translated as CASSPWSSYNEQFF.

A word on this clonotype: The junction shows a germline mismatch at one end, possibly a read error. V is TRBV30 and J is TRBJ2-1; D may match TRBD1 or TRBD2 (5 bases each). The germline V gene has CDR1 GTSNPN and CDR2 SVGIG (reference sequence). This CDR3 region has 16 residues. The CDR3 DNA follows: TGTGCCCGGAAAAAGGGGTCCGGGACGGCTTACAATGATCAGTTCTTC. It translates to CARKKGSGTAYNDQFF. Full variable domain (remainder filled in from reference TRBV30 and TRBJ2-1): SQTIHQWPATLVQPVGSPLSLECTVEGTSNPNLYWYRQAAGRGLQLLFYSVGIGQISSEVPQNLSASRPQDRQFILSSKKLLLSDSGFYLCARKKGSGTAYNDQFFGPGTRLTVL.

Notes on this clonotype: One junction end does not reproduce the germline sequence, and a read error may be involved. The J gene is TRBJ2-7, the V gene TRBV7-8; 7 bases match TRBD2. The germline V gene has CDR1 SGHVS and CDR2 FQNEAQ. The CDR3 extends over 17 amino acids. CDR3 sequence reads: CASNLFRGGTRGSEQYF. In nucleotides, the CDR3 is TGTGCCAGCAACTTATTTCGCGGGGGAACTAGGGGAAGCGAGCAGTACTTC.

For this clonotype: A read error may be the cause here, since a much bigger clone is one base away. This chain links TRBV1 with TRBJ2-7. TRBV1 is given as a pseudogene. CDR3 size: 13 residues. The CDR3 is CTNSQDRGYEQYF. The CDR3 bases are TGCACCAACAGCCAAGATAGAGGATACGAGCAGTACTTC.

The sample holds one count of this clonotype. The CDR3 end shows no conserved phenylalanine or tryptophan, and so a read error is likely. This chain links TRBV29-1 with TRBJ2-7; tentative D call: TRBD1 (6 bases). The CDR3 is made up of 13 amino acids. The V and J ends lost 8 bases and 7 bases respectively, with 21 bases between them. From germline, CDR1 is SQVTM and CDR2 ANQGSEA. CDR3 sequence: CSSTPDKGEEQYL. CDR3 bases: TGCAGCTCCACCCCCGATAAGGGGGAGGAGCAGTACCTC.

On this clonotype: One end of the junction fails to match germline, which may point to a read error. The chain recombines TRBV11-1 with TRBJ2-3; D perhaps matches TRBD1 (6 bases). The CDR3 extends over 13 amino acids. Germline V gene lookup returns CDR1 SGHAT and CDR2 FQDESV (reference sequence). The CDR3 protein is CTSSVTGPDMQYF. The CDR3 bases are TGTACCAGCAGCGTTACAGGGCCCGATATGCAGTATTTT.

Remarks on this clonotype: A junction boundary mismatches the germline segment, possibly from a read error. The J gene is TRBJ2-7, the V gene TRBV11-2, with D perhaps TRBD2 (6 bases). The germline gives CDR1 SGHAT, CDR2 FQNNGV. CDR3 length: 13 residues. The CDR3 DNA is TGTACCAGCAGCAAACAGACTAGTTCCGAGCAGTACTTC. Its protein product is CTSSKQTSSEQYF.

At least ten counts were recorded for this clonotype. The V and J genes are TRBV10-3 and TRBJ2-5; D is undetermined. The CDR3 contains 14 residues. Germline V gene data show CDR1 as ENHRY and CDR2 as SYGVKD. Trimming pared 6 bases from V and 0 bases from J, leaving 11 bases between. CDR3 DNA sequence: TGTGCCATCAGATCCGGGCTGTACCAAGAGACCCAGTACTTC. Its translation is CAIRSGLYQETQYF.

This clonotype was seen once. This sequence joins TRBV2 and TRBJ1-1; D uncertain. Per the germline V gene, CDR1 is SNHLY and CDR2 is FYNNEI. With 1 base removed from V and 2 bases from J, the gap between germline ends came to 8 bases. The CDR3 runs to 14 residues. CDR3 in DNA: TGTGCCAGCAGTGAAGTAGACTCAAACACTGAAGCTTTCTTT. It translates to CASSEVDSNTEAFF.

This clonotype appeared a few times. One junction end disagrees with the germline gene, perhaps due to a read error. The chain uses TRBV11-2 and TRBJ2-7; D is tentatively TRBD1 or TRBD2 (5 bases each). The CDR3 extends over 12 amino acids. The V gene's germline CDR1 is SGHAT and CDR2 FQNNGV. CDR3 loop: CASSLGPHEHYF. CDR3 coding DNA: TGTGCCAGCAGCCTGGGACCCCACGAGCACTACTTC. The variable domain in full, with the rest retrieved from reference TRBV11-2 and TRBJ2-7, is EAGVAQSPRYKIIEKRQSVAFWCNPISGHATLYWYQQILGQGPKLLIQFQNNGVVDDSQLPKDRFSAERLKGVDSTLKIQPAKLEDSAVYLCASSLGPHEHYFGPGTRLTVT.

Concerning this clonotype: Since a much larger clone is just one base distant, this may be a read error. The genes are TRBV12-3 or TRBV12-4 and TRBJ2-2, with 7 bases matching TRBD2. J was trimmed by 7 bases and V by 7 bases; bases with no gene match: 9. The CDR3 extends over 14 amino acids. The CDR3 DNA reads as TGTGCCAGCAATAGGCGGGAGTTTGGCGGGGAGCTGTTTTTT. The encoded protein is CASNRREFGGELFF.

This clonotype was observed at least ten times. The V and J genes are TRBV29-1 and TRBJ2-1; D tentatively reads TRBD1 or TRBD2 (5 bases each). The germline CDR1 and CDR2 sequences are SQVTM and ANQGSEA. With 6 bases removed from V and 4 bases from J, the gap between germline ends came to 19 bases. The CDR3 extends over 15 amino acids. The CDR3 spells CSVRGDVNGYNEQFF. In nucleotides, the CDR3 is TGCAGCGTGAGGGGAGATGTAAATGGTTACAATGAGCAGTTCTTC.

This clonotype has just a few counts. The J gene is TRBJ1-2, the V gene TRBV28; 9 positions match TRBD1. V lost 2 bases and J lost 6; bases outside the gene matches: 4. The CDR3 extends over 14 amino acids. Germline V gene data show CDR1 as MDHEN and CDR2 as SYDVKM. The DNA of the CDR3 is TGTGCCAGCAGTTTACCCGACAGGGGGAATGGCTACACCTTC. Its protein is CASSLPDRGNGYTF.

A remark on this clonotype: A read error may explain this, as a much larger clone is one base away. The chain carries TRBV5-6 and TRBJ1-2; perhaps TRBD1 as D (5 bases). Germline assignment: CDR1 SGHDT and CDR2 YYEEEE. This CDR3 comprises 13 residues. The germline V and J ends were trimmed by 8 bases and 3 bases, with 14 bases remaining between them. The CDR3 sequence is CARSTQGHYGYTF. Written as DNA, the CDR3 is TGTGCCAGGAGTACCCAGGGCCACTATGGCTACACCTTC.

Note on this clonotype: Compared with germline, one end of the junction differs, possibly owing to a read error. J is TRBJ2-1 and V is TRBV11-2, with a possible D match to TRBD1 (6 bases). The CDR3 totals 15 residues. Germline V gene lookup returns CDR1 SGHAT and CDR2 FQNNGV. DNA of the CDR3: TGTGCCAGGAGCGTCGACAGGCCCTCCTACAACGAGCAGTTCTTC. This encodes CARSVDRPSYNEQFF.

The V call is TRBV4-2, the J call TRBJ2-4; possibly TRBD1 for D (5 bases). The V gene lost 9 bases and the J gene lost 8 bases, with 20 bases spanning the gap. Germline CDR1 reads LGHNA; CDR2 reads YNFKEQ. The CDR3 sequence is 14 residues long. CDR3 region: CASNGAQGSYIQYF. The CDR3 DNA is TGTGCCAGTAACGGAGCTCAGGGTAGCTACATTCAGTACTTC.

A remark on this clonotype: A single base separates this from a much larger clone, so it may be a read error. The conserved phenylalanine or tryptophan normally closing the CDR3 is absent here, so this likely arose from a read error. This chain connects TRBV7-8 to TRBJ1-2, with unresolved D. Germline V gene data show CDR1 as SGHVS and CDR2 as FQNEAQ. The V gene lost 3 bases and the J gene lost 7 bases, with 9 bases spanning the gap. The CDR3 has 12 amino acids. The CDR3 bases are TGTGCCAGCAGCTTGATAGGGAGTGGCTACACCTCC. Translation gives CASSLIGSGYTS.

There are many counts of this clonotype. The chain links TRBV12-3 or TRBV12-4 to TRBJ2-3; D call uncertain. This CDR3 has 13 residues. The V gene lost 5 bases and the J gene lost 1 base, with 7 bases spanning the gap. In nucleotides, the CDR3 is TGTGCCAGCAGTGCGGACGGCACAGATACGCAGTATTTT. Translating gives CASSADGTDTQYF.

Details on this clonotype: A much larger clone lies one base from this, so it may be a read error. This chain joins TRBV28 and TRBJ1-2, with TRBD1 matching 9 bases. Germline CDR1 is MDHEN and CDR2 is SYDVKM. The CDR3 spans 14 residues. Trimming cost V 10 bases and J 4 bases; bases outside gene matches: 10. CDR3 sequence reads: CANNTGTGIYGYTF. CDR3 DNA: TGTGCCAACAATACCGGGACAGGGATCTATGGCTACACCTTC.

For this clonotype: This may stem from a read error, because a much larger clone lies one nucleotide away. The chain has TRBV10-3 and TRBJ2-3; 9 nucleotides align to TRBD2. From germline, CDR1 is ENHRY and CDR2 SYGVKD. This CDR3 comprises 15 residues. V was clipped by 6 bases and J by 4 bases; unmatched bases: 8. The CDR3 nucleotides are TGTGCCATCAGGGGAGCGGGAGGTGTCGCAGATACGCAGTATTTT. Translated, it gives CAIRGAGGVADTQYF.

There are many counts of this clonotype. V gene TRBV10-3 combines with J gene TRBJ1-4, with a weak D call TRBD1 (6 bases). Germline-derived CDR1 and CDR2 are ENHRY and SYGVKD. V gave up 5 bases and J gave up 4 bases, with 14 bases separating them. This CDR3 has 15 amino acids. The CDR3 is CAISPTGTNNEKLFF. The CDR3 coding sequence is TGTGCCATCAGTCCGACCGGGACAAATAATGAAAAACTGTTTTTT.

This clonotype has a handful of counts. With a much larger clone just one base away, this may be a read error. Lacking the conserved final phenylalanine or tryptophan, this CDR3 likely reflects a read error. The chain carries TRBV12-3 or TRBV12-4 and TRBJ2-7, with D tentatively TRBD1 (8 bases). V shed 3 bases and J shed 4 bases, with 16 bases lying between them. This CDR3 region has 15 residues. The CDR3 sequence: CASSLGTGGGYEQYL. The CDR3 coding sequence is TGTGCCAGCAGTTTGGGCACAGGGGGAGGGTACGAGCAGTACCTC.

This sequence joins TRBV6-6 and TRBJ1-2; 8 bases match TRBD1. CDR1 and CDR2 from the germline V gene are MNHNY and SVGAGI (reference sequence). Trimming cost V 9 bases and J 3 bases; bases outside gene matches: 9. The CDR3 loop spans 14 amino acids. The CDR3 protein is CARSPTGAYYGYTF. As DNA, the CDR3 is TGTGCCAGGAGCCCGACAGGGGCGTACTATGGCTACACCTTC.

This clonotype is deemed medium-sized. V and J are TRBV11-1 and TRBJ2-2; D remains ambiguous. CDR1 and CDR2 from the germline V gene are SGHAT and FQDESV (reference sequence). The V and J ends lost 4 bases and 1 base respectively, with 4 bases between them. This CDR3 is 13 amino acids long. The DNA for the CDR3 is TGTGCCAGCAGCTCGATGAACACCGGGGAGCTGTTTTTT. It translates to CASSSMNTGELFF.